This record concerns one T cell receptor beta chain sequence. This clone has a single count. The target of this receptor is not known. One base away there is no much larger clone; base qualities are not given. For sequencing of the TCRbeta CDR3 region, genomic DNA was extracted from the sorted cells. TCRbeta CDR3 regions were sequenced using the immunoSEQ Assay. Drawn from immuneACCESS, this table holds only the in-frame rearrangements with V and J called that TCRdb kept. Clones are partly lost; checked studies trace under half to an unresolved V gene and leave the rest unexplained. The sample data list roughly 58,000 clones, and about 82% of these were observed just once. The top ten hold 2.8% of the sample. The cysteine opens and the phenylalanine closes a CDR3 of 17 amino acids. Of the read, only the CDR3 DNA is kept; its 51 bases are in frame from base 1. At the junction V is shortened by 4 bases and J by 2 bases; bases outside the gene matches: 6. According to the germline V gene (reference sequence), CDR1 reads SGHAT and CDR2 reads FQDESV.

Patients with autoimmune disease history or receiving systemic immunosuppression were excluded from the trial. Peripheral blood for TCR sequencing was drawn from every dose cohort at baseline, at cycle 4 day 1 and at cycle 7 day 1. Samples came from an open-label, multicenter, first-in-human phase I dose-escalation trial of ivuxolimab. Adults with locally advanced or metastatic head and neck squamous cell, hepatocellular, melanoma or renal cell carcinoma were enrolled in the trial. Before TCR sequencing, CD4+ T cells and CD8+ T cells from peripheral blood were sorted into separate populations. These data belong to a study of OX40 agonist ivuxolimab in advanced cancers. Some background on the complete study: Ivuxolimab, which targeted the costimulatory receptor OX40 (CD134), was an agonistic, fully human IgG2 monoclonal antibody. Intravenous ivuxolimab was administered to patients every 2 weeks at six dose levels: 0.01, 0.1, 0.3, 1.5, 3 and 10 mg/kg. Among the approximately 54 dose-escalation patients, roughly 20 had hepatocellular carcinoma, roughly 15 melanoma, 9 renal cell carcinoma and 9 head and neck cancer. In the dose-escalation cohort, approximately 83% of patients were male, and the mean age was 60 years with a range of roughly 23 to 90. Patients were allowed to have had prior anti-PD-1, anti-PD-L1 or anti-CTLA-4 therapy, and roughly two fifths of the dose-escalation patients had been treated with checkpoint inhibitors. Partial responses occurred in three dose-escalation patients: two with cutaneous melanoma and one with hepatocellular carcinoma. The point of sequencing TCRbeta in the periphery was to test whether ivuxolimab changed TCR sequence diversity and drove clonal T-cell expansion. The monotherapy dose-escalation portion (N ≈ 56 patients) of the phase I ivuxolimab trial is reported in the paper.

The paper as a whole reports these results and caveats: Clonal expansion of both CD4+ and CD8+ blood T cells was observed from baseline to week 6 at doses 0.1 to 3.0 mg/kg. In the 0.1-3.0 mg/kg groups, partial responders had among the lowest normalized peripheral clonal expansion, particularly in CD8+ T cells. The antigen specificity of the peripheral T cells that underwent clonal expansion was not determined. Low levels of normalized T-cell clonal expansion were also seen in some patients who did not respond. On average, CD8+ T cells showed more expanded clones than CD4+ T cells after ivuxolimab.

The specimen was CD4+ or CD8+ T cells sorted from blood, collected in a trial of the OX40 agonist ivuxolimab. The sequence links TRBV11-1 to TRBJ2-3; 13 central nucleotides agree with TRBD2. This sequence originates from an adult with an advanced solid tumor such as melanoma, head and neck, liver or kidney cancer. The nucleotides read TGTGCCAGCAGCTCCCGAGGGACTAGCGGGAACACAGATACGCAGTATTTT. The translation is CASSSRGTSGNTDTQYF.